This TCR beta chain was captured by sequencing in a study of T cells in Graves' hyperthyroidism and ophthalmopathy. The study's findings and limits: Stable hyperthyroidism was told apart from ophthalmopathy by a model built on 13 V-J features.

A lack of ophthalmopathy progression within 18 months defined stable Graves' hyperthyroidism. On the basis of clinical symptoms, serum thyroxine and TRAb, thyroid ultrasound and orbital computed tomography, diagnoses were made. The source material, RNA transcripts, was used to amplify TCR beta CDR3 regions. The TCR CDR3 was amplified in a first-round RT-PCR using the HTBI primer set. TCRdb fed the multiplex PCR reads into MiXCR, producing one record per CDR3 protein. This table holds approximately 400,000 distinct CDR3 sequences, roughly 14% found once. About this clonotype: Its target is unknown.

Germline-derived CDR1 and CDR2 are DFQATT and SNEGSKA (reference sequence). V lost 4 bases to trimming and J lost 8 bases, with 21 bases between them. The CDR3 length is 15 residues. This receptor was identified in a woman aged 18-29 years with Graves' hyperthyroidism. Sequenced material: blood. The rearrangement links TRBV20-1 to TRBJ2-1; TRBD2 is a possible D gene (5 bases). In DNA form, the CDR3 reads TGCAGTGCTACCGCCTTAACTAGTATCGGTGATGAGCAGTTCTTC. Residues: CSATALTSIGDEQFF.